This T cell receptor beta chain originates from a study of T cell changes during pregnancy in multiple sclerosis. Profiled with immunoSEQ multiplex PCR; TCRdb holds only in-frame clones, not every one. The sample includes approximately 88,000 clones, around 94% seen only once; the top ten take under 0.85%. Germline V CDR1 and CDR2: LGHNA, YNFKEQ. The CDR3 totals 20 residues. Trimming pared 1 base from V and 3 bases from J, leaving 25 bases between. This chain links TRBV4-2 with TRBJ2-1, with D perhaps matching TRBD1 (6 bases). The source material was peripheral blood, sampled in the third trimester of pregnancy. The sequence was collected from a female donor with multiple sclerosis, enrolled in a pregnancy study. The CDR3 reads CASSQGVTGRVPSGYNEQFF. In nucleotides, the CDR3 is TGTGCCAGCAGCCAAGGGGTGACAGGTCGTGTGCCTTCGGGCTACAATGAGCAGTTCTTC.